One and the same sample provided the 5 T cell receptor beta chains below, sequenced in a study of long-term antiretroviral therapy in people with HIV. Survey-level immunoSEQ v3.0 assays were run. Repertoires were generated with immunoSEQ multiplex PCR, while TCRdb's copy carries only in-frame clones and drops some. The top ten clones hold roughly a fifth of a sample with roughly 9,100 clones, under 85% of them seen once. This material consisted of unsorted PBMCs, taken 1.8 years before starting antiretroviral therapy. These receptors all come from a man aged 40-55 years with HIV.

The genes are TRBV29-1 and TRBJ1-1; unclear D gene. This CDR3 region has 13 residues. From germline, CDR1 is SQVTM and CDR2 ANQGSEA. V was trimmed by 3 bases and J by 5 bases, leaving 13 bases between them. The CDR3, as DNA: TGCAGCGTTGAGGGGTTAATCGGGACTGAAGCTTTCTTT. Residues: CSVEGLIGTEAFF.

V and J are TRBV29-1 and TRBJ2-5, with 11 positions matching TRBD2. The junction had 6 bases not matched to a gene; V was cut back by 7 bases and J by 5 bases. Germline V lookup: CDR1 SQVTM, CDR2 ANQGSEA. The CDR3 has 13 amino acids. Here the CDR3 reads CSALAGGIETQYF. DNA of the CDR3: TGCAGCGCTCTAGCGGGGGGCATCGAGACCCAGTACTTC.

V usage is TRBV7-2 and J usage is TRBJ1-2; D is ambiguous. This CDR3 is 13 amino acids long. Trimming shortened V by 5 bases and J by 0 bases, and 7 bases separated the two germline ends. CDR1 is SGHTA, CDR2 FQGNSA, per germline. The CDR3 loop is CASSQSSNYGYTF. The CDR3 nucleotides read TGTGCCAGCAGCCAAAGTTCTAACTATGGCTACACCTTC.

The DNA for the CDR3 is TGTGCCAGCAGGACAGGGAATGGGGAGCAGTACTTC. The encoded protein is CASRTGNGEQYF. V usage is TRBV27 and J usage is TRBJ2-7; 7 bases are shared with TRBD1. The CDR3 contains 12 residues. Germline CDR1 is MNHEY and CDR2 is SMNVEV (reference sequence). After removal of 6 bases from V and 7 bases from J, the junction contained 6 bases not matched to a gene.

The chain couples TRBV18 to TRBJ2-3; TRBD1 matches at 7 bases. Germline assignment: CDR1 KGHSH and CDR2 LQKENI. The V gene end was trimmed by 1 base and the J gene end by 2 bases; junction bases not matched to a gene: 3. This CDR3 contains 15 residues. The CDR3 loop reads CASSPLGQTTDTQYF. The CDR3, as DNA: TGTGCCAGCTCACCACTGGGACAGACCACAGATACGCAGTATTTT.